The entry that follows covers one T cell receptor (beta chain) sequence. Its matching antigen is unknown. Likely unrecorded immune exposures existed in these nominally healthy donors. These data belong to a study of cytomegalovirus exposure and HLA in healthy donors. Overall study findings and caveats: Available immune exposure information was restricted to CMV serostatus only.

The V gene lost 5 bases and the J gene lost 0 bases, with 10 bases spanning the gap. This CDR3 has 14 residues. CDR1 is MNHEY, CDR2 SVGAGI, per germline. Primers for the PCR totalled 60 Vbeta and 13 Jbeta. TCRdb's table, derived via immunoSEQ multiplex PCR, lists solely in-frame clones and lacks some. The repertoire holds approximately 190,000 clones, roughly 80% seen once, with approximately 0.8% in the top ten. V is TRBV6-5 and J is TRBJ1-1; D might be TRBD1 (5 bases). This receptor was taken from a woman under 30 in good health and CMV-seronegative. Input material: PBMCs. CDR3 coding DNA: TGTGCCAGCAGTAGGGGAGGTGTGAACACTGAAGCTTTCTTT. Protein: CASSRGGVNTEAFF.